One sample yielded the 27 T cell receptor beta chains listed below, sequenced in a study of blood T cell repertoires in COVID-19. The repertoire was sequenced with immunoSEQ multiplex PCR; TCRdb's copy has only in-frame clones and lacks some. The data hold some 370,000 clones, with more than 70% observed a single time. Sequences were obtained from peripheral blood. The receptors here all came from a woman between 25 and 40 years old with COVID-19, enrolled during active disease.

In its sample, this clone was seen a few times. The CDR3 sequence is CAWKAGNYGYTF. The CDR3 DNA is TGTGCCTGGAAAGCGGGAAACTATGGCTACACCTTC. The chain is built from TRBV30 and TRBJ1-2, with D unresolved. This CDR3 region has 12 residues. CDR1 and CDR2 (germline): GTSNPN, SVGIG (reference sequence). Trimming took off 4 bases at V and 2 bases at J, with 8 bases between the two ends.

The chain recombines TRBV7-8 with TRBJ2-7; D is possibly TRBD1 (6 bases). The CDR3 runs 14 residues. Deletions cut 5 bases from V and 2 bases from J, with 13 bases between. From germline, CDR1 is SGHVS and CDR2 FQNEAQ. CDR3 in DNA: TGTGCCAGCAGCCTACGGGACAAGGCCTACGAGCAGTACTTC. Its translation is CASSLRDKAYEQYF.

V usage is TRBV7-9 and J usage is TRBJ2-5; D gene ambiguous. This CDR3 region has 14 residues. In germline, CDR1 is SEHNR, CDR2 FQNEAQ (reference sequence). The V and J ends lost 0 bases and 2 bases respectively, with 7 bases between them. CDR3 sequence (DNA): TGTGCCAGCAGCTTAGCAAACTGGCAAGAGACCCAGTACTTC. As protein: CASSLANWQETQYF.

This clone is a singleton in its sample. The V and J genes are TRBV30 and TRBJ1-6, with D perhaps matching TRBD1 (5 bases). CDR3 length: 14 amino acids. V lost 6 bases and J lost 7, with 16 bases in between. Germline V gene sequence: CDR1 GTSNPN, CDR2 SVGIG (reference sequence). CDR3 DNA sequence: TGTGCCTGCGAGACTCCCCGGGGGAATTCACCCCTCCACTTT. Its protein is CACETPRGNSPLHF.

The chain has TRBV18 and TRBJ2-7; maybe TRBD1 (5 bases). Germline CDR1 is KGHSH and CDR2 is LQKENI. CDR3 length: 13 amino acids. Trimming removed 3 bases at V and 5 bases at J, with 11 bases between. In nucleotides, the CDR3 is TGTGCCAGCTCACCCCTGGACACTGACGAGCAGTACTTC. It translates to CASSPLDTDEQYF.

The chain is built from TRBV7-3 and TRBJ2-3, with a weak D call TRBD2 (6 bases). Looked up from germline, CDR1 is SGHTA and CDR2 is FQGTGA. The CDR3 spans 16 residues. Deletions cut 2 bases from V and 0 bases from J, with 12 bases between. In nucleotides, the CDR3 is TGTGCCAGCAGCTTAGCCCCGCTAGCGAGCACAGATACGCAGTATTTT. Translation: CASSLAPLASTDTQYF.

The count of this clone is one. The chain couples TRBV28 to TRBJ2-1; D gene ambiguous. Deletions cut 5 bases from V and 7 bases from J, with 9 bases between. Germline V gene sequence: CDR1 MDHEN, CDR2 SYDVKM. The CDR3 is 12 amino acids. The CDR3 DNA reads as TGTGCCAGCAGTCCCCCACTAAATGAGCAGTTCTTC. Its protein is CASSPPLNEQFF.

This sequence joins TRBV28 and TRBJ1-4; 10 bases line up with TRBD1. V gave up 6 bases and J gave up 0 bases; unmatched junction bases: 13. CDR1 is MDHEN, CDR2 SYDVKM, per germline. CDR3 length equals 19 residues. The CDR3 loop is CASRVRDRGVGATNEKLFF. The CDR3 region has the DNA TGTGCCAGCAGGGTCCGGGACAGGGGCGTAGGAGCAACTAATGAAAAACTGTTTTTT.

CDR3 amino acids: CASSFSGAYEQYF. CDR3 nucleotides: TGTGCCAGCAGTTTTAGCGGAGCCTACGAGCAGTACTTC. The chain uses TRBV2 and TRBJ2-7, with a weak D call TRBD2 (6 bases). The ends were cut back, 5 bases at V and 2 bases at J, with 10 bases in the middle. The germline V gene encodes CDR1 SNHLY and CDR2 FYNNEI. This CDR3 has 13 amino acids.

The genes are TRBV11-2 and TRBJ2-2, with a possible D match to TRBD2 (6 bases). Trimming removed 5 bases at V and 6 bases at J, with 16 bases between. The CDR3 has 15 amino acids. Germline CDR1 reads SGHAT; CDR2 reads FQNNGV. For the CDR3, the DNA is TGTGCCAGCAGCCCGCTTACAAGGAGGGCCGGGGAGCTGTTTTTT. Encoded protein: CASSPLTRRAGELFF.

The chain couples TRBV27 to TRBJ2-2; D might be TRBD1 (6 bases). V was shortened by 3 bases and J by 5 bases, with 19 bases between the two germline ends. The CDR3 sequence is 17 residues long. The germline CDR1 and CDR2 sequences are MNHEY and SMNVEV (reference sequence). The CDR3 sequence: CASSLGRWAQGTGELFF. The DNA of the CDR3 is TGTGCCAGCAGTTTGGGTAGATGGGCTCAGGGGACCGGGGAGCTGTTTTTT.

This clone was recorded only once. The chain links TRBV28 to TRBJ1-5; no clear D. Trimming took off 6 bases at V and 5 bases at J, with 8 bases between the two ends. The CDR3 is 12 residues long. Germline CDR1 MDHEN, CDR2 SYDVKM. The CDR3 region is CASREIDQPQHF. DNA for the CDR3: TGTGCCAGCAGAGAGATAGATCAGCCCCAGCATTTT.

The chain joins TRBV4-1 to TRBJ2-7; 11 bases line up with TRBD1. Per germline, CDR1 MGHRA and CDR2 YSYEKL. The CDR3 is 15 residues long. J was trimmed by 2 bases and V by 4 bases; bases with no gene match: 4. CDR3 nucleotides: TGCGCCAGCAGCCTCGGACAGGGGGCGGCCTACGAGCAGTACTTC. This encodes CASSLGQGAAYEQYF.

This clone appeared many times. This sequence joins TRBV6-1 and TRBJ2-2; 8 nucleotides line up with TRBD1. Germline values: CDR1 MNHNS, CDR2 SASEGT. The CDR3 is 17 amino acids. V dropped 1 base and J dropped 4; count of bases not matched to a gene: 8. The CDR3 region is CASSEVGTGDLTGELFF. The CDR3 DNA sequence: TGTGCCAGCAGTGAAGTCGGGACAGGCGATCTCACCGGGGAGCTGTTTTTT.

In its sample, this clone was seen a few times. Other DNA variants within this sample encode the same CDR3. The chain has TRBV6-5 and TRBJ1-1; D not certain. Trimming took off 2 bases at V and 2 bases at J, with 12 bases between the two ends. CDR1 MNHEY and CDR2 SVGAGI come from the germline V gene. The CDR3 loop spans 15 amino acids. The CDR3 bases are TGTGCCAGCAGTTACAGTGGAGCGGGTAACACTGAAGCTTTCTTT. Encoded protein: CASSYSGAGNTEAFF.

This clone was counted between two and nine times. The chain is built from TRBV9 and TRBJ1-1; 10 positions match TRBD1. The germline CDR1 and CDR2 sequences are SGDLS and YYNGEE. The CDR3 extends over 16 amino acids. The V gene end was trimmed by 4 bases and the J gene end by 3 bases; junction bases not matched to a gene: 9. In DNA form, the CDR3 reads TGTGCCAGCAGCAAACGACAGGGGGCGAGGGACACTGAAGCTTTCTTT. It yields the protein CASSKRQGARDTEAFF.

V usage is TRBV2 and J usage is TRBJ1-1, with TRBD1 as a possible D gene (6 bases). Trimming pared 6 bases from V and 7 bases from J, leaving 12 bases between. Germline V gene lookup returns CDR1 SNHLY and CDR2 FYNNEI. The CDR3 has 12 residues. CDR3 protein: CASRNDRNEAFF. CDR3 sequence (DNA): TGTGCCAGCAGAAATGACAGGAATGAAGCTTTCTTT.

This sequence joins TRBV28 and TRBJ1-1; 10 bases are a match to TRBD1. J gave up 1 base and V 7 bases, and 6 bases lay outside the gene matches. The CDR3 has 15 amino acids. Germline CDR1 is MDHEN and CDR2 is SYDVKM. The CDR3 bases are TGTGCCAGCACCCCGGGGGACAGGGGGAACACTGAAGCTTTCTTT. It codes for CASTPGDRGNTEAFF. The whole variable domain, remainder taken from reference TRBV28 and TRBJ1-1, is DVKVTQSSRYLVKRTGEKVFLECVQDMDHENMFWYRQDPGLGLRLIYFSYDVKMKEKGDIPEGYSVSREKKERFSLILESASTNQTSMYLCASTPGDRGNTEAFFGQGTRLTVV.

This clone has more than one count but fewer than ten. V usage is TRBV28 and J usage is TRBJ2-1; 10 nucleotides agree with TRBD2. The length of the CDR3 is 15 residues. Trimming removed 6 bases from V and 0 bases from J; junction bases left unmatched: 2. In germline, CDR1 is MDHEN, CDR2 SYDVKM. The CDR3 DNA sequence: TGTGCCAGCAGCCCTAGCGGGGGCTCCTACAATGAGCAGTTCTTC. Its translation is CASSPSGGSYNEQFF.

This clone was seen a handful of times. The chain is built from TRBV19 and TRBJ1-6, with 8 bases lining up with TRBD1. The V gene's germline CDR1 is LNHDA and CDR2 SQIVND (reference sequence). V shed 5 bases, J shed 7 bases, and the junction held 7 bases outside the gene matches. CDR3 size: 15 residues. CDR3 residues: CASSPRDRLNSPLHF. The CDR3 DNA reads TGTGCCAGTAGTCCCCGGGACAGGTTGAATTCACCCCTCCACTTT.

The chain employs TRBV18 and TRBJ2-7, with TRBD1 identical over 9 bases. V dropped 3 bases and J dropped 7; count of bases not matched to a gene: 1. The CDR3 covers 12 residues. The germline gives CDR1 KGHSH, CDR2 LQKENI. CDR3 nucleotide sequence: TGTGCCAGCTCACCGACAGGGGGTGAGCAGTACTTC. It translates to CASSPTGGEQYF.

This clone appeared once. The CDR3 DNA reads TGCGCCAGCAGCCGTGGGACCGGGGACTCGGGCAATGAGCAGTTCTTC. Encoded protein: CASSRGTGDSGNEQFF. The chain couples TRBV5-1 to TRBJ2-1; weak D call: TRBD2 (6 bases). Germline CDR1 reads SGHRS; CDR2 reads YFSETQ. The length of the CDR3 is 16 residues. Trimming cost V 4 bases and J 6 bases, with 20 bases left between them.

The chain employs TRBV5-1 and TRBJ2-7, with TRBD2 matching over 13 bases. Unmatched junction bases numbered 4, after V lost 4 bases and J lost 6 bases. Germline V gene data show CDR1 as SGHRS and CDR2 as YFSETQ. The CDR3 covers 14 residues. CDR3 coding DNA: TGCGCCAGCAGCCCTGGACTAGCGGGAGCCGAGCAGTACTTC. Translated, it gives CASSPGLAGAEQYF.

The genes are TRBV4-1 and TRBJ2-7; D gene uncertain. The germline CDR1 and CDR2 sequences are MGHRA and YSYEKL. Trimming cost V 0 bases and J 0 bases, with 9 bases left between them. CDR3 length equals 15 residues. This CDR3 is CASSQEAYSSYEQYF. The CDR3 DNA reads TGCGCCAGCAGCCAAGAGGCATACAGCTCCTACGAGCAGTACTTC.

Points on this clone: The same CDR3 can be traced to other DNA sequences in this sample. The chain couples TRBV5-4 to TRBJ2-5; possible D gene TRBD1, 6 bases. V was trimmed by 2 bases and J by 2 bases, leaving 10 bases between them. Germline V gene data show CDR1 as SGHNT and CDR2 as YYREEE (reference sequence). CDR3 length: 14 amino acids. The CDR3 region has the DNA TGTGCCAGCAGCTTAGGACAGCTACAAGAGACCCAGTACTTC. Protein: CASSLGQLQETQYF.

The genes are TRBV11-2 and TRBJ2-1; D uncertain. The CDR3 totals 12 residues. V gave up 4 bases and J gave up 7 bases, with 8 bases separating them. CDR1 is SGHAT, CDR2 FQNNGV, per germline. CDR3 region: CASSSRRNEQFF. The CDR3 DNA follows: TGTGCCAGCAGCTCCCGTCGGAATGAGCAGTTCTTC. Looking up the rest from reference TRBV11-2 and TRBJ2-1 gives the full variable domain: EAGVAQSPRYKIIEKRQSVAFWCNPISGHATLYWYQQILGQGPKLLIQFQNNGVVDDSQLPKDRFSAERLKGVDSTLKIQPAKLEDSAVYLCASSSRRNEQFFGPGTRLTVL.

V gene TRBV28 combines with J gene TRBJ1-1, with D possibly TRBD1 on 6 matching bases. Germline CDR1 is MDHEN and CDR2 is SYDVKM. There are 12 residues in the CDR3. V lost 8 bases and J 3 bases, leaving 10 bases between the germline ends. The CDR3 sequence is CASGGGDTEAFF. The CDR3 DNA is TGTGCCAGCGGAGGGGGGGACACTGAAGCTTTCTTT.